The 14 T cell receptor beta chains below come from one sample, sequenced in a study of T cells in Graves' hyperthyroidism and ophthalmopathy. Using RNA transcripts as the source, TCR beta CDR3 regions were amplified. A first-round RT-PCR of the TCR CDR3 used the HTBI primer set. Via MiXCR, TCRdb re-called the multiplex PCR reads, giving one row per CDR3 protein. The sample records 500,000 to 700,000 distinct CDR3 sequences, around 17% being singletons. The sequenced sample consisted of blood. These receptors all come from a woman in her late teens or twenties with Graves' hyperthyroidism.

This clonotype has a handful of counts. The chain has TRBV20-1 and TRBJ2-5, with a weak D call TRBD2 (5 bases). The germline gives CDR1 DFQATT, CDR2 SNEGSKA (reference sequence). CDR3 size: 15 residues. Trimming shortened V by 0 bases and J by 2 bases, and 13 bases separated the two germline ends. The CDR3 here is CSARDFLTGQETQYF. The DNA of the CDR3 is TGCAGTGCTAGAGATTTTTTGACGGGACAAGAGACCCAGTACTTC.

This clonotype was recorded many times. The CDR3 loop is CASTEAGALTEQFF. As DNA, the CDR3 is TGTGCCAGCACTGAGGCGGGGGCCCTCACTGAGCAGTTCTTC. The chain has TRBV6-2 or TRBV6-3 and TRBJ2-1, with D perhaps TRBD2 (7 bases). The CDR3 has 14 residues. In germline, CDR1 is MNHEY, CDR2 SVGEGT. V lost 7 bases, J lost 9 bases, and 19 bases lay in between.

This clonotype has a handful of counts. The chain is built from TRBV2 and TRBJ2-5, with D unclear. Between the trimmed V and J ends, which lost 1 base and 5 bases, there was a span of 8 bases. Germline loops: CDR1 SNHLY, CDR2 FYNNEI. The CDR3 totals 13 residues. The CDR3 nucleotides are TGTGCCAGCAGTGAAGAGGTGTCCGAGACCCAGTACTTC. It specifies CASSEEVSETQYF.

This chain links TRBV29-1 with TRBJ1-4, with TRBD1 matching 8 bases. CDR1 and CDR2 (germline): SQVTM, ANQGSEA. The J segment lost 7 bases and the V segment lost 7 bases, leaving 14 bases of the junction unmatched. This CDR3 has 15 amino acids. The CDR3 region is CSDRQGKMVFEKLFF. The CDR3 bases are TGCAGCGACCGACAGGGGAAGATGGTTTTTGAAAAACTGTTTTTT. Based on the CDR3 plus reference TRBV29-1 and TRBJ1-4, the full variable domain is SAVISQKPSRDICQRGTSLTIQCQVDSQVTMMFWYRQQPGQSLTLIATANQGSEATYESGFVIDKFPISRPNLTFSTLTVSNMSPEDSSIYLCSDRQGKMVFEKLFFGSGTQLSVL.

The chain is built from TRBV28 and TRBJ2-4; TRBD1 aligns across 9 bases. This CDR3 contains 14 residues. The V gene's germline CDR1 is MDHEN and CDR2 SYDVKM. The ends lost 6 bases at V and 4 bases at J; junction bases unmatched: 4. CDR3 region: CASSSGTGKNIQYF. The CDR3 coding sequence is TGTGCCAGCAGCTCCGGGACAGGGAAAAACATTCAGTACTTC.

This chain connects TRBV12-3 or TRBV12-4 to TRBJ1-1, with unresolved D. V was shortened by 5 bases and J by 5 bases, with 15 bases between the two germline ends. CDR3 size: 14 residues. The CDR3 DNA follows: TGTGCCAGCAGTCAGCGTTGGGCGCTTACTGAAGCTTTCTTT. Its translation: CASSQRWALTEAFF.

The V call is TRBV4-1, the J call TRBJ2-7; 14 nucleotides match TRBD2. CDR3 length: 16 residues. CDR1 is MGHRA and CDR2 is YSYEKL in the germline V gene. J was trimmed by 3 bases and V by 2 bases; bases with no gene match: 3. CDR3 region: CASSQLGTSGSYEQYF. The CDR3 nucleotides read TGCGCCAGCAGCCAACTCGGGACTAGCGGGAGCTACGAGCAGTACTTC.

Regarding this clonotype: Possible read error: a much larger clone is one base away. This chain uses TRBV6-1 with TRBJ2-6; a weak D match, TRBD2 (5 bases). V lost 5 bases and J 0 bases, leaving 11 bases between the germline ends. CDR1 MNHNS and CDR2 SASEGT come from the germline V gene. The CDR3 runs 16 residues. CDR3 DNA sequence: TGTGCCAGCAGTCACCAGCGGATCTCTGGGGCCAACGTCCTGACTTTC. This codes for CASSHQRISGANVLTF.

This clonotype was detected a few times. In DNA form, the CDR3 reads TGTGCCAGCTCACAACTTGTGACAGCCGGGACAATGAACACCGGGGAGCTGTTTTTT. Its protein product is CASSQLVTAGTMNTGELFF. The rearrangement joins TRBV18 to TRBJ2-2; possible D gene TRBD1, 6 bases. The CDR3 length is 19 residues. CDR1 and CDR2 (germline): KGHSH, LQKENI. Trimming shortened V by 4 bases and J by 1 base, and 22 bases separated the two germline ends.

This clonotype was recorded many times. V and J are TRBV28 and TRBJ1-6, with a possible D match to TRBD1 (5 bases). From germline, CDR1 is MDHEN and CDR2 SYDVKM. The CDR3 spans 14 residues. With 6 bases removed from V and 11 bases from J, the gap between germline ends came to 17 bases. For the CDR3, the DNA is TGTGCCAGCAGCCGACCTAGCTCACAGGCACCCCTCCACTTT. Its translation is CASSRPSSQAPLHF.

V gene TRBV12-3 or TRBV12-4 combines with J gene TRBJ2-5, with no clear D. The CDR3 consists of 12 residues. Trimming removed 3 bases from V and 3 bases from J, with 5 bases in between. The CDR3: CASSFSEETQYF. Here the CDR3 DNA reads TGTGCCAGCAGTTTCTCAGAAGAGACCCAGTACTTC.

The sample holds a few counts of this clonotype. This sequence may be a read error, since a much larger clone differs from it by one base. Here the CDR3 reads CASSDVNQPQHF. CDR3 sequence (DNA): TGTGCCAGCAGTGACGTCAATCAGCCCCAGCATTTT. The chain recombines TRBV6-1 with TRBJ1-5; D is unresolved. CDR1 and CDR2 from the germline V gene are MNHNS and SASEGT. Deletions cut 3 bases from V and 3 bases from J, with 3 bases between. The CDR3 sequence is 12 residues long.

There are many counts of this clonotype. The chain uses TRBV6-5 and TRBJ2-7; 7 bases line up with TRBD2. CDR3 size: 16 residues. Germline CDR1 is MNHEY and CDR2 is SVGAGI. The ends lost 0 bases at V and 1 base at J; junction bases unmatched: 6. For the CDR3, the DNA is TGTGCCAGCAGTTACTCGAGCGGGACCAGTTCCTACGAGCAGTACTTC. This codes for CASSYSSGTSSYEQYF.

CDR3 nucleotide sequence: TGTGCCAGCAGCTTCCCGCAGGGCTACGAGCAGTACTTC. Protein sequence: CASSFPQGYEQYF. The rearrangement uses TRBV5-4 and TRBJ2-7; D perhaps matches TRBD1 (5 bases). Germline V gene sequence: CDR1 SGHNT, CDR2 YYREEE (reference sequence). Trimming took off 2 bases at V and 3 bases at J, with 9 bases between the two ends. CDR3 length equals 13 residues.